This T cell receptor (beta chain) was sequenced for a study of cytomegalovirus exposure and HLA in healthy donors. In the PCR, 60 Vbeta and 13 Jbeta primers were used. Here immunoSEQ multiplex PCR was the method, and the copy in TCRdb shows in-frame clones only, minus some. The sample records approximately 190,000 clones, 75% to 90% being singletons. The sequenced material came from PBMCs. This clonotype originated in a boy between 2 and 10 years old in good health and CMV-seronegative.

The DNA of the CDR3 is TGTGCCAGCAGCGTAGGGGACACAAGCTCTGGGGCCAACGTCCTGACTTTC. It specifies CASSVGDTSSGANVLTF. The gene calls are TRBV9 and TRBJ2-6; tentative D call: TRBD1 (6 bases). The CDR3 loop spans 17 amino acids. V lost 0 bases to trimming and J lost 0 bases, with 10 bases between them. Germline V lookup: CDR1 SGDLS, CDR2 YYNGEE.